The 9 T cell receptor beta chains below come from one sample, sequenced in a study of shared clonotypes between healthy human individuals (dated by TCRdb to 2020 to 2022). Library creation used the immunoSEQ multiplex PCR assay. The table comes from immuneACCESS by way of TCRdb, which keeps in-frame sequences with V and J called. Part of the clones is missing from these tables; in studies checked, under half for an unresolved V gene and the rest for unknown reasons. In all, the sample holds roughly 2.2 million clones, and roughly 93% of those were seen once. 0.39% of the sample is in the top ten clones. Sequencing used naive CD4+ T cells from PBMCs. The cell subset or site tag for this specimen amounts to: CD45RA+ positively selected. All receptors come from a man younger than 35 in good health. Some clones in this sample may be carry-over from other donors' samples.

The V and J genes are TRBV19 and TRBJ1-1; unclear D gene. Per germline, CDR1 LNHDA and CDR2 SQIVND (reference sequence). The CDR3 contains 12 residues. The V end lost 4 bases, the J end lost 7 bases, and 10 bases lay between the germline ends. The CDR3 DNA reads TGTGCCAGTAGTAACCTCCCAGGTGAAGCTTTCTTT. This encodes CASSNLPGEAFF.

The rearrangement links TRBV20-1 to TRBJ2-7; no firm D call. The V and J ends lost 6 bases and 5 bases respectively, with 8 bases between them. The CDR3 extends over 10 amino acids. Germline V lookup: CDR1 DFQATT, CDR2 SNEGSKA (reference sequence). The CDR3 reads CSAAFNEQYF. In DNA, the CDR3 is TGCAGTGCGGCTTTTAACGAGCAGTACTTC.

The chain recombines TRBV2 with TRBJ2-7, with D possibly matching TRBD1 (5 bases). The CDR3 consists of 15 residues. V was cut by 3 bases and J by 0 bases, with 12 bases left in between. Per germline, CDR1 SNHLY and CDR2 FYNNEI. Here the CDR3 reads CASSEGRPSSYEQYF. Here the CDR3 DNA reads TGTGCCAGCAGTGAGGGGCGGCCCAGCTCCTACGAGCAGTACTTC.

The V gene is TRBV7-8, the J gene TRBJ1-5, with TRBD1 identical over 8 bases. Germline V lookup: CDR1 SGHVS, CDR2 FQNEAQ. The ends lost 6 bases at V and 4 bases at J; junction bases unmatched: 5. There are 14 residues in the CDR3. The CDR3 DNA reads as TGTGCCAGCAGGAAACAGGGGGGAAATCAGCCCCAGCATTTT. Amino acids: CASRKQGGNQPQHF.

This chain links TRBV4-1 with TRBJ2-1; 9 positions match TRBD2. Trimming removed 3 bases from V and 6 bases from J; junction bases left unmatched: 9. CDR3 length: 16 residues. The germline V gene has CDR1 MGHRA and CDR2 YSYEKL. The CDR3 DNA reads TGCGCCAGCAGCCACGAGGGACTAGCAGGAGGCAATGAGCAGTTCTTC. It specifies CASSHEGLAGGNEQFF.

The CDR3 region has the DNA TGTGCCAGCTCACCACGGATACAGGGACCCCTCGAGCAGTACTTC. Translation gives CASSPRIQGPLEQYF. The chain recombines TRBV18 with TRBJ2-7; a possible D gene is TRBD1 (6 bases). Trimming shortened V by 1 base and J by 6 bases, and 16 bases separated the two germline ends. From germline, CDR1 is KGHSH and CDR2 LQKENI. CDR3 length equals 15 residues.

The genes are TRBV10-3 and TRBJ1-1, with D possibly TRBD1 on 5 matching bases. The CDR3 runs to 14 residues. In germline, CDR1 is ENHRY, CDR2 SYGVKD. V was shortened by 7 bases and J by 1 base, with 13 bases between the two germline ends. This CDR3 is CAITAGGGNTEAFF. Written as DNA, the CDR3 is TGTGCCATCACGGCGGGTGGGGGGAACACTGAAGCTTTCTTT.

This chain uses TRBV4-1 with TRBJ2-1; D is uncertain. The ends were cut back, 3 bases at V and 4 bases at J, with 13 bases in the middle. This CDR3 is 15 amino acids long. Looked up from germline, CDR1 is MGHRA and CDR2 is YSYEKL. The CDR3, as DNA: TGCGCCAGCAGCCATTCAACGCCCCTTTACAATGAGCAGTTCTTC. Its translation is CASSHSTPLYNEQFF.

CDR3 nucleotide sequence: TGTGCCAGCTCCCAAACAGAGACCGCTGAGCAGTTCTTC. Its protein is CASSQTETAEQFF. The chain combines TRBV18 with TRBJ2-1; D is undetermined. CDR3 length: 13 residues. CDR1 and CDR2 (germline): KGHSH, LQKENI. V was shortened by 6 bases and J by 9 bases, with 15 bases between the two germline ends.